A selection of T cell receptor beta chains follows, all from one sample in a study of radiotherapy plus CTLA-4 blockade in lung cancer. Clones were read by immunoSEQ multiplex PCR, and TCRdb kept only the in-frame ones, dropping some. The sample has about 49,000 clones; around 77% are singletons. The material sequenced was peripheral blood, taken from a patient treated with radiotherapy plus ipilimumab. Receptor source: a human donor with non-small cell lung cancer who had stable disease on radiotherapy plus ipilimumab. The CDR3 runs from the conserved cysteine through the conserved F or W. D genes are given only for firm matches. Clone sizes are given selectively: once, few, many, or a class where the clone is expanded.

v_gene,d_gene,abundance,j_gene,CDR3aa,CDR3nt
TRBV11-3,NA,NA,TRBJ2-3,CASSPRGGAGTDTQYF,TGTGCCAGCAGCCCTCGGGGAGGTGCAGGCACAGATACGCAGTATTTT
TRBV15,TRBD1,NA,TRBJ1-2,CATRESGDSYGYTF,TGTGCCACCAGGGAGAGTGGGGACAGCTATGGCTACACCTTC
TRBV7-9,NA,NA,TRBJ1-2,CASSAAGYGYTF,TGTGCCAGCAGCGCCGCTGGCTATGGCTACACCTTC
TRBV19,NA,once,TRBJ2-3,CASRPAVGTDTQYF,TGTGCCAGTAGGCCGGCTGTGGGCACAGATACGCAGTATTTT
TRBV4-3,NA,NA,TRBJ1-5,CASSQGGVSGQPQHF,TGCGCCAGCAGCCAAGGGGGGGTATCGGGTCAGCCCCAGCATTTT
TRBV29-1,TRBD1,medium-sized,TRBJ1-6,CSARTGEYSPLHF,TGCAGCGCCCGGACAGGGGAGTACTCACCCCTCCACTTT
TRBV6-1,TRBD2,NA,TRBJ2-2,CASSDPGTSGTGELFF,TGTGCCAGCAGTGATCCCGGGACTAGCGGCACCGGGGAGCTGTTTTTT
TRBV2,NA,few,TRBJ2-3,CASSGSLDGTDTQYF,TGTGCCAGCAGTGGTTCATTGGACGGCACAGATACGCAGTATTTT
TRBV7-9,TRBD2,NA,TRBJ2-1,CACGGAGENEQFF,TGTGCCTGCGGGGGGGCCGGGGAAAATGAGCAGTTCTTC
TRBV4-1,TRBD1,NA,TRBJ1-2,CASSHEQTGIGYGYTF,TGCGCCAGCAGCCACGAACAGACAGGGATAGGATATGGCTACACCTTC
TRBV6-5,TRBD1,NA,TRBJ1-2,CASSRTGGDYGYTF,TGTGCCAGCAGTAGGACAGGGGGTGACTATGGCTACACCTTC
TRBV28,NA,NA,TRBJ1-2,CASSFPRLYGYTF,TGTGCCAGCAGTTTTCCCAGACTCTATGGCTACACCTTC
TRBV5-8,NA,NA,TRBJ2-1,CASSLQNYNEQFF,TGTGCCAGCAGCTTACAGAATTACAATGAGCAGTTCTTC
TRBV7-7,TRBD1,NA,TRBJ1-1,CASSLGTGSAAFF,TGTGCCAGCAGCTTAGGGACAGGGTCTGCAGCTTTCTTT
TRBV7-2,NA,NA,TRBJ1-2,CASSSGGATPSGYTF,TGTGCCAGCAGCTCGGGAGGCGCCACCCCTAGCGGCTACACCTTC
TRBV6-5,NA,once,TRBJ2-6,CATLLLTSGANVLTF,TGTGCCACCCTCCTCCTTACCTCTGGGGCCAACGTCCTGACTTTC
TRBV29-1,TRBD1,NA,TRBJ1-5,CSVRGTDRGYQPQHF,TGCAGCGTCAGGGGTACAGACAGGGGCTATCAGCCCCAGCATTTT
TRBV6-5,NA,few,TRBJ1-2,CASRPRTALNYGYTF,TGTGCCAGCCGTCCTCGGACAGCCCTTAACTATGGCTACACCTTC
TRBV4-3,NA,NA,TRBJ1-1,CASSLLEGVNTEAFF,TGCGCCAGCAGCCTCCTGGAGGGAGTGAACACTGAAGCTTTCTTT
TRBV19,NA,once,TRBJ1-2,CASSMQGYYGYTF,TGTGCCAGTAGTATGCAGGGTTACTATGGCTACACCTTC
TRBV5-4,TRBD1,once,TRBJ1-2,CASSSVQGQNGYTF,TGTGCCAGCAGCTCGGTACAGGGGCAGAATGGCTACACCTTC
TRBV11-3,NA,NA,TRBJ2-5,CASSTGYEETQYF,TGTGCCAGCAGTACGGGCTACGAAGAGACCCAGTACTTC
TRBV19,NA,NA,TRBJ1-2,CASSRADRNYGYTF,TGTGCCAGTAGTAGAGCTGACAGGAACTATGGCTACACCTTC
TRBV28,NA,once,TRBJ1-2,CASSLRSDNYGYTF,TGTGCCAGCAGTTTAAGATCAGATAACTATGGCTACACCTTC
TRBV19,NA,NA,TRBJ1-5,CASSGGSRRGDQPQHF,TGTGCCAGTAGTGGGGGATCTCGGAGAGGGGATCAGCCCCAGCATTTT
TRBV19,TRBD1,NA,TRBJ1-5,CASATGVNQPQHF,TGTGCCAGTGCTACAGGGGTCAATCAGCCCCAGCATTTT
TRBV11-1,NA,NA,TRBJ1-2,CASSLRFGRGVDYGYTF,TGTGCCAGCAGCTTACGGTTTGGCAGGGGTGTGGACTATGGCTACACCTTC
TRBV19,NA,once,TRBJ1-5,CASSISGGSNQPQHF,TGTGCCAGTAGTATAAGCGGGGGGAGCAATCAGCCCCAGCATTTT
TRBV4-2,TRBD2,NA,TRBJ2-5,CASSQAGGAETQYF,TGTGCCAGCAGCCAGGCGGGGGGTGCAGAGACCCAGTACTTC
TRBV30,TRBD2,NA,TRBJ2-7,CAWSAGLAGGYEQYF,TGTGCCTGGAGCGCCGGACTAGCGGGGGGCTACGAGCAGTACTTC
TRBV6-6,TRBD1,once,TRBJ2-7,CASSYSRDRSSYEQYF,TGTGCCAGCAGTTACTCGAGGGACAGGAGCTCCTACGAGCAGTACTTC
TRBV6-6,NA,NA,TRBJ1-1,CASSPGLSGTEAFF,TGTGCCAGCAGTCCGGGACTGTCGGGCACTGAAGCTTTCTTT
TRBV6-5,NA,NA,TRBJ1-3,CASSTRPGNTIYF,TGTGCCAGCAGTACCCGTCCTGGAAACACCATATATTTT
TRBV5-1,NA,NA,TRBJ2-6,CASSLDSESSGANVLTF,TGCGCCAGCAGCTTGGATAGCGAGTCATCTGGGGCCAACGTCCTGACTTTC
TRBV5-1,NA,NA,TRBJ1-4,CASSLGGTGEKLFF,TGCGCCAGCAGCCTAGGGGGTACGGGTGAAAAACTGTTTTTT
TRBV10-3,NA,few,TRBJ2-2,CATGGRTNTGELFF,TGTGCCACCGGGGGCAGGACGAACACCGGGGAGCTGTTTTTT
TRBV29-1,NA,NA,TRBJ2-3,CSVGRDRTDTQYF,TGCAGCGTTGGGCGGGACCGCACAGATACGCAGTATTTT
TRBV14,NA,NA,TRBJ2-6,CASSPQGIGANVLTF,TGTGCCAGCAGCCCCCAGGGCATTGGGGCCAACGTCCTGACTTTC
TRBV14,NA,NA,TRBJ1-2,CASSQEWGGTGRHYTF,TGTGCCAGCAGCCAAGAGTGGGGCGGGACGGGCCGGCACTACACCTTC
TRBV28,NA,few,TRBJ1-1,CASSLLGTEAFF,TGTGCCAGCAGTTTACTAGGGACTGAAGCTTTCTTT
TRBV11-1,NA,NA,TRBJ1-2,CASSFSQGHYGYTF,TGTGCCAGCAGCTTTAGTCAGGGGCACTATGGCTACACCTTC
TRBV10-3,NA,many,TRBJ1-6,CAISRDSQSSPLHF,TGTGCCATCAGCCGGGACTCTCAATCATCACCCCTCCACTTT
TRBV28,TRBD1,NA,TRBJ1-1,CASSLNPGTGLAFF,TGTGCCAGCAGTTTAAACCCCGGGACAGGGCTTGCTTTCTTT
TRBV6-1,NA,medium-sized,TRBJ1-3,CASSGRLSGFSGNTIYF,TGTGCCAGCAGTGGGAGGTTATCGGGTTTCTCTGGAAACACCATATATTTT
TRBV6-5,NA,few,TRBJ2-7,CASSYSGDGSYEQYF,TGTGCCAGCAGTTACTCGGGGGACGGATCCTACGAGCAGTACTTC
TRBV6-5,NA,NA,TRBJ1-5,CASSYSEGQPQHF,TGTGCCAGCAGTTACTCTGAGGGTCAGCCCCAGCATTTT
TRBV5-4,NA,NA,TRBJ1-1,CASSLAHMNTEAFF,TGTGCCAGCAGCTTGGCGCATATGAACACTGAAGCTTTCTTT
TRBV27,TRBD1,NA,TRBJ1-1,CASRGTARITEAFF,TGTGCCAGCAGAGGGACAGCTCGGATCACTGAAGCTTTCTTT
TRBV11-2,TRBD1,once,TRBJ1-2,CASSSQQGALGGYTF,TGTGCCAGCAGCTCCCAACAGGGGGCGCTAGGTGGCTACACCTTC
TRBV5-6,NA,NA,TRBJ1-1,CASSLGPGRVTEAFF,TGTGCCAGCAGCTTGGGGCCAGGACGGGTCACTGAAGCTTTCTTT
TRBV12-5,TRBD2,NA,TRBJ2-3,CASGLGTLRGASGGHSTDTQYF,TGTGCTAGTGGTTTGGGCACATTACGGGGGGCTAGCGGGGGCCATAGCACAGATACGCAGTATTTT
TRBV7-2,NA,once,TRBJ1-1,CASSLASRREAFF,TGTGCCAGCAGCTTAGCGAGCAGGCGGGAAGCTTTCTTT
TRBV6-5,NA,NA,TRBJ1-5,CASSYSRVLGNQPQHF,TGTGCCAGCAGTTACTCGAGGGTCCTCGGGAATCAGCCCCAGCATTTT
TRBV7-8,NA,NA,TRBJ1-6,CASSLDPTHSSYNSPLHF,TGTGCCAGCAGCTTAGACCCCACCCACAGCTCCTATAATTCACCCCTCCACTTT
TRBV2,NA,NA,TRBJ1-2,CASSRSGGTYGYTF,TGTGCCAGCAGTCGGTCGGGGGGTACCTATGGCTACACCTTC
TRBV6-5,TRBD1,NA,TRBJ2-1,CASSRDRGSYNEQFF,TGTGCCAGCAGCCGGGACAGGGGATCCTACAATGAGCAGTTCTTC
TRBV5-8,NA,NA,TRBJ1-2,CASSAKGSFYGYTF,TGTGCCAGCAGTGCAAAAGGGTCCTTCTATGGCTACACCTTC
TRBV6-5,NA,NA,TRBJ2-7,CASSGATSYEQYF,TGTGCCAGCTCGGGGGCTACCTCCTACGAGCAGTACTTC
TRBV7-6,NA,once,TRBJ2-5,CASSSGSGTQYF,TGTGCCAGCAGCTCGGGATCGGGGACCCAGTACTTC